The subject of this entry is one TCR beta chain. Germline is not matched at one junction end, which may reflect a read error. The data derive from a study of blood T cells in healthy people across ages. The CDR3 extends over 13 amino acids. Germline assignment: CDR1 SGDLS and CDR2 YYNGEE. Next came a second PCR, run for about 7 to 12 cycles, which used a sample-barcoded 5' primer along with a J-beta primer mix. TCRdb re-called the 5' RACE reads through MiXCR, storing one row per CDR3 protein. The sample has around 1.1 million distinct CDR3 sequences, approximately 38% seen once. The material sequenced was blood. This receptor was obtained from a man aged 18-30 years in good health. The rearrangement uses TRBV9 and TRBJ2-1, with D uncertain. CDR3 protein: CAGSVTIYNEQFF. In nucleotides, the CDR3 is TGTGCCGGCAGCGTAACCATTTACAATGAGCAGTTCTTC.